The 25 T cell receptor beta chains below all came from one sample that was sequenced in a study of T-cell reconstitution after alpha-beta-depleted transplantation in children. Molecular barcoding with unique molecular identifiers was used for the TCRbeta library. Each CDR3 protein is one row after TCRdb ran MiXCR on the PCR reads. The table records about 640,000 distinct CDR3 sequences, approximately 12% of them present only once. Material: PBMCs, mostly from graft donor cells, obtained 360 days after TCRalphabeta/CD19-depleted stem cell transplant. Receptor source: a male patient between 5 and 17 years old who had a stem cell transplant for acute myeloid leukemia, so the T cells may come from the graft donor.

This clonotype was seen at least ten times. The chain links TRBV5-1 to TRBJ2-7, with TRBD1 matching over 8 bases. Germline CDR1 reads SGHRS; CDR2 reads YFSETQ. This CDR3 spans 14 amino acids. Trimming removed 4 bases from V and 6 bases from J; junction bases left unmatched: 9. CDR3 residues: CASSIGQGFGEQYF. The CDR3 nucleotides are TGCGCCAGCAGCATTGGACAGGGTTTCGGCGAGCAGTACTTC.

V usage is TRBV21-1 and J usage is TRBJ2-7; the table's D call of TRBD2 was not tested on the DNA. TRBV21-1 is a known pseudogene. This CDR3 comprises 18 residues. CDR3: CASSPRPTSAGVGYEQYF. The CDR3 coding sequence is TGTGCCAGCAGCCCGAGACCCACGTCAGCGGGAGTGGGCTACGAGCAGTACTTC.

This clonotype appeared a few times. The chain combines TRBV5-6 with TRBJ2-7; D not certain. The CDR3 length is 16 residues. V lost 9 bases to trimming and J lost 0 bases, with 22 bases between them. CDR1 is SGHDT and CDR2 is YYEEEE in the germline V gene. CDR3 loop: CANPPVGQLSSYEQYF. CDR3 coding DNA: TGTGCCAACCCTCCCGTCGGGCAGTTGAGCTCCTACGAGCAGTACTTC.

This chain uses TRBV27 with TRBJ1-3; tentatively, D is TRBD1 (5 bases). The CDR3 is made up of 14 amino acids. Per the germline V gene, CDR1 is MNHEY and CDR2 is SMNVEV (reference sequence). V gave up 2 bases and J gave up 6 bases, with 11 bases separating them. The CDR3 region has the DNA TGTGCCAGCAGTTTAACTTCAGGGAAAAACACCATATATTTT. This translates into CASSLTSGKNTIYF.

This clonotype occurred a few times. The J gene is TRBJ2-1, the V gene TRBV6-2 or TRBV6-3; TRBD2 agrees at 8 bases. The CDR3 contains 15 residues. The V segment lost 7 bases and the J segment 8 bases; nucleotides outside the gene matches: 13. Germline V CDR1 and CDR2: MNHEY, SVGEGT. The CDR3 loop reads CASNKPGRAWDEQFF. CDR3 sequence (DNA): TGTGCCAGCAACAAGCCCGGGAGGGCCTGGGATGAGCAGTTCTTC.

This clonotype appeared a few times. The gene calls are TRBV4-3 and TRBJ2-1; tentatively, D is TRBD1 (5 bases). Germline CDR1 and CDR2: LGHNA and YSLEER. The CDR3 runs 14 residues. V lost 7 bases and J lost 7, with 17 bases in between. The CDR3 DNA follows: TGCGCCAGCACCCCCAACAGGCGTGGGAATGAGCAGTTCTTC. This codes for CASTPNRRGNEQFF.

The CDR3 loop reads CSASPEWTSGAYEQYF. The CDR3 DNA sequence: TGCAGTGCTAGCCCAGAATGGACTAGCGGGGCCTACGAGCAGTACTTC. V and J are TRBV20-1 and TRBJ2-7; 12 nucleotides line up with TRBD2. With 3 bases clipped from V and 2 bases from J, the junction kept 8 bases outside the gene matches. There are 16 residues in the CDR3. CDR1 and CDR2 from the germline V gene are DFQATT and SNEGSKA (reference sequence).

At least ten counts were recorded for this clonotype. The genes are TRBV28 and TRBJ2-3; either TRBD1 or TRBD2 may fit D (5 bases each). Trimming removed 5 bases from V and 6 bases from J, with 9 bases in between. This CDR3 contains 12 residues. Germline CDR1 MDHEN, CDR2 SYDVKM. The CDR3: CASSGGLDTQYF. The DNA of the CDR3 is TGTGCCAGCAGTGGGGGTCTTGATACGCAGTATTTT.

This chain connects TRBV29-1 to TRBJ2-7; 14 bases match TRBD2. Germline-derived CDR1 and CDR2 are SQVTM and ANQGSEA. Trimming at V came to 3 bases and at J to 0 bases, leaving 1 base not matched to a gene. The CDR3 runs to 15 residues. The CDR3 sequence is CSVDGTSGSSYEQYF. In nucleotides, the CDR3 is TGCAGCGTTGACGGGACTAGCGGGAGCTCCTACGAGCAGTACTTC.

The table lists this clonotype with many counts. The chain is built from TRBV10-3 and TRBJ2-1; D is unresolved. The CDR3 totals 15 residues. Trimming took 2 bases from V and 3 from J, leaving 11 bases between them. Germline V CDR1 and CDR2: ENHRY, SYGVKD. CDR3 residues: CAISERTTNYNEQFF. The CDR3 DNA sequence: TGTGCCATCAGTGAGCGTACTACCAACTACAATGAGCAGTTCTTC.

This clonotype was observed a few times. The chain joins TRBV5-1 to TRBJ2-6; TRBD1 aligns across 8 bases. The CDR3 has 21 amino acids. After removal of 4 bases from V and 4 bases from J, the junction contained 22 bases not matched to a gene. Germline CDR1 SGHRS, CDR2 YFSETQ. CDR3 region: CASSGGLMAGGKTSGANVLTF. The CDR3 DNA sequence: TGCGCCAGCAGCGGGGGCCTGATGGCAGGGGGCAAGACTTCCGGGGCCAACGTCCTGACTTTC.

The sample holds many counts of this clonotype. The chain combines TRBV29-1 with TRBJ2-7; TRBD1 might be the D (7 bases). The germline V and J ends were trimmed by 5 bases and 0 bases, with 11 bases remaining between them. This CDR3 has 13 residues. The germline gives CDR1 SQVTM, CDR2 ANQGSEA. Here the CDR3 reads CSVRGTVSYEQYF. The CDR3 nucleotides are TGCAGCGTTCGGGGGACAGTCTCCTACGAGCAGTACTTC.

This chain links TRBV11-2 with TRBJ2-1; 7 nucleotides line up with TRBD2. The V and J ends lost 5 bases and 0 bases, in that order; junction bases with no gene match: 16. CDR1 is SGHAT, CDR2 FQNNGV, per germline. The CDR3 runs to 19 residues. This chain's CDR3 is CASSLRGRGSGFSYNEQFF. The CDR3 coding sequence is TGTGCCAGCAGCCTTAGGGGCCGAGGTAGCGGGTTCTCCTACAATGAGCAGTTCTTC. Supplemented by reference TRBV11-2 and TRBJ2-1, the full variable domain reads EAGVAQSPRYKIIEKRQSVAFWCNPISGHATLYWYQQILGQGPKLLIQFQNNGVVDDSQLPKDRFSAERLKGVDSTLKIQPAKLEDSAVYLCASSLRGRGSGFSYNEQFFGPGTRLTVL.

A remark on this clonotype: The junction differs from germline at one of its ends, possibly a read error. V is TRBV30 and J is TRBJ2-1, with D uncertain. This CDR3 spans 12 amino acids. Germline V lookup: CDR1 GTSNPN, CDR2 SVGIG (reference sequence). Here the CDR3 reads CAWDSSHNEQFF. The CDR3 bases are TGTGCCTGGGACTCCTCCCACAATGAGCAGTTCTTC.

This clonotype has only a few counts. CDR3: CASRAQPSSTGELFF. The CDR3 coding sequence is TGTGCCAGCAGGGCACAACCCTCCAGCACCGGGGAGCTGTTTTTT. The genes are TRBV6-1 and TRBJ2-2; D remains ambiguous. Germline V lookup: CDR1 MNHNS, CDR2 SASEGT. V was clipped by 6 bases and J by 4 bases, with 15 bases between them. The CDR3 is made up of 15 amino acids.

The J gene is TRBJ2-2, the V gene TRBV12-3 or TRBV12-4, with D perhaps TRBD2 (7 bases). The CDR3 is 15 amino acids. V was clipped by 3 bases and J by 4 bases, with 12 bases between them. The CDR3 loop is CASSFGGLGTGELFF. The CDR3 coding sequence is TGTGCCAGCAGTTTCGGGGGGCTTGGCACCGGGGAGCTGTTTTTT.

This clonotype was seen many times. The genes are TRBV20-1 and TRBJ1-1; weak D call: TRBD1 (5 bases). CDR3 length: 15 amino acids. Germline V gene lookup returns CDR1 DFQATT and CDR2 SNEGSKA (reference sequence). V lost 3 bases, J lost 11 bases, and 25 bases lay in between. In DNA form, the CDR3 reads TGCAGTGCTAGCACACCCCGGGGGGGTTCCACGTTGGCTTTCTTT. Protein: CSASTPRGGSTLAFF.

This clonotype was detected ten times or more. The chain links TRBV10-3 to TRBJ2-2, with no clear D. Germline V CDR1 and CDR2: ENHRY, SYGVKD. Trimming took off 3 bases at V and 0 bases at J, with 2 bases between the two ends. The CDR3 has 13 amino acids. The CDR3 DNA follows: TGTGCCATCAGTGACTCGAACACCGGGGAGCTGTTTTTT. Amino acid sequence: CAISDSNTGELFF.

This sequence joins TRBV5-1 and TRBJ2-1; D gene ambiguous. CDR3 length: 13 amino acids. Germline V lookup: CDR1 SGHRS, CDR2 YFSETQ. The V gene lost 1 base and the J gene lost 10 bases, with 12 bases spanning the gap. CDR3 residues: CASSLSWSSEQFF. Here the CDR3 DNA reads TGCGCCAGCAGCTTGAGTTGGTCAAGCGAGCAGTTCTTC. The full variable domain, its missing parts supplied by reference TRBV5-1 and TRBJ2-1, is KAGVTQTPRYLIKTRGQQVTLSCSPISGHRSVSWYQQTPGQGLQFLFEYFSETQRNKGNFPGRFSGRQFSNSRSEMNVSTLELGDSALYLCASSLSWSSEQFFGPGTRLTVL.

In its sample, this clonotype was seen a few times. The chain recombines TRBV4-3 with TRBJ2-1; D is unresolved. The CDR3 is 18 residues long. Germline CDR1 reads LGHNA; CDR2 reads YSLEER. V lost 1 base to trimming and J lost 4 bases, with 20 bases between them. The CDR3 loop reads CASSQGISTRLSYNEQFF. In DNA form, the CDR3 reads TGCGCCAGCAGCCAAGGGATTTCGACCCGACTTTCTTACAATGAGCAGTTCTTC.

J is TRBJ2-3 and V is TRBV27, with D perhaps given as TRBD1 or TRBD2 (7 bases each). V was cut by 8 bases and J by 1 base, with 13 bases left in between. This CDR3 region has 14 residues. CDR1 is MNHEY, CDR2 SMNVEV, per germline (reference sequence). The CDR3 spells CASAGGGRTDTQYF. The CDR3 region has the DNA TGTGCCAGCGCAGGGGGAGGGCGCACAGATACGCAGTATTTT.

This clonotype showed up just a few times. The chain has TRBV15 and TRBJ2-7; D gene unclear. The V gene lost 1 base and the J gene lost 3 bases, with 7 bases spanning the gap. This CDR3 is built from 13 residues. Germline CDR1 is LNHNV and CDR2 is YYDKDF (reference sequence). The CDR3 nucleotides read TGTGCCACCAGCAGAGCGCAATACTACGAGCAGTACTTC. The encoded protein is CATSRAQYYEQYF.

This chain links TRBV29-1 with TRBJ2-7; TRBD2 matches 9 bases. The CDR3 is made up of 15 amino acids. Trimming at V came to 2 bases and at J to 5 bases, leaving 10 bases not matched to a gene. Germline values: CDR1 SQVTM, CDR2 ANQGSEA. The CDR3 is CSVETFSGRIHEQYF. CDR3 in DNA: TGCAGCGTTGAAACCTTTAGCGGGAGAATCCACGAGCAGTACTTC.

In regard to this clonotype: This could be a read error, since a much larger clone is one nucleotide away. The CDR3 loop is CASSRMRGNNALGADVLTF. The CDR3 DNA reads as TGTGCCAGCAGCCGAATGAGGGGGAATAATGCACTGGGGGCCGACGTCCTGACTTTC. The chain carries TRBV6-2 or TRBV6-3 and TRBJ2-6, with a weak D call TRBD1 (6 bases). The CDR3 is 19 amino acids. The germline gives CDR1 MNHEY, CDR2 SVGEGT.

This clonotype was seen a few times. The gene calls are TRBV6-2 or TRBV6-3 and TRBJ1-2; D gene uncertain. Deletions cut 7 bases from V and 2 bases from J, with 11 bases between. Germline CDR1 is MNHEY and CDR2 is SVGEGT. This CDR3 contains 13 residues. The CDR3 coding sequence is TGTGCCAGCACCTACTGGCGGAACTATGGCTACACCTTC. Encoded protein: CASTYWRNYGYTF.